The present TCR beta chain was sequenced within a study of cytomegalovirus exposure and HLA in healthy donors. Broader study findings: Sequencing likely caused a cluster of highly shared sequence variants. Associated with cytomegalovirus, according to the listing, were 150 to 200 TCR beta chains.

This clone came up once. Its target is not known. Trimming left V 7 bases short and J 4 bases short, with 22 bases between. The CDR3 has 17 amino acids. Germline V gene sequence: CDR1 MDHEN, CDR2 SYDVKM. PCR involved 60 Vbeta and 13 Jbeta primers. Repertoires were generated with immunoSEQ multiplex PCR, while TCRdb's copy carries only in-frame clones and drops some. The sample carries some 130,000 clones, approximately 61% recorded once. The chain has TRBV28 and TRBJ1-4, with D unresolved. The sample taken for sequencing was PBMCs. This sequence was found in a human donor in good health. The CDR3 is CASTPGRGGWGNEKLFF. CDR3 coding DNA: TGTGCCAGCACCCCCGGGCGGGGTGGGTGGGGTAATGAAAAACTGTTTTTT.